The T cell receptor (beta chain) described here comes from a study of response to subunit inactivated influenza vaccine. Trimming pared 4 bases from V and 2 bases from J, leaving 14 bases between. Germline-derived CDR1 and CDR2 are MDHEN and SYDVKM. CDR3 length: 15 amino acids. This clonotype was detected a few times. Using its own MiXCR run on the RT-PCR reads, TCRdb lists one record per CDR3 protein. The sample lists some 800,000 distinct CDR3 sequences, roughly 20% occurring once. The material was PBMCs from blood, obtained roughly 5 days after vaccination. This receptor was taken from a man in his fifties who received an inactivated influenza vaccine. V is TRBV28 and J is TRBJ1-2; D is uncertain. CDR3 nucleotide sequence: TGTGCCAGCAGTTCCTCCGTGACATGGAACTATGGCTACACCTTC. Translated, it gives CASSSSVTWNYGYTF.